Each of the 13 T cell receptor beta chains below was sequenced from the same sample in a study of T cells in Graves' hyperthyroidism and ophthalmopathy. The CDR3 regions of TCR beta were amplified from RNA transcripts. The TCR CDR3 was amplified in a first-round RT-PCR using the HTBI primer set. MiXCR, run by TCRdb on the multiplex PCR reads, gives a single entry per CDR3 protein. The sample holds some 560,000 distinct CDR3 sequences, approximately 14% seen once. Input material: blood. These receptors originate from a young woman with Graves' hyperthyroidism.

The chain has TRBV6-1 and TRBJ2-1, with D possibly being TRBD2 (7 bases). V dropped 3 bases and J dropped 5 bases, with 26 bases sitting between them. Germline loops: CDR1 MNHNS, CDR2 SASEGT. The CDR3 length is 19 residues. The CDR3: CASSDKLGGGPRRDNEQFF. The CDR3 DNA reads as TGTGCCAGCAGTGACAAGCTTGGGGGGGGCCCAAGAAGGGACAATGAGCAGTTCTTC.

The sample holds a few counts of this clonotype. The chain links TRBV6-1 to TRBJ1-1; TRBD1 matches 7 bases. Germline V gene sequence: CDR1 MNHNS, CDR2 SASEGT. J was trimmed by 1 base and V by 10 bases; bases with no gene match: 6. The CDR3 runs 13 residues. CDR3 sequence: CATDRAPNTEAFF. DNA of the CDR3: TGTGCCACCGACAGGGCCCCGAACACTGAAGCTTTCTTT.

The V and J genes are TRBV29-1 and TRBJ1-2, with D perhaps matching TRBD1 (6 bases). V was trimmed by 5 bases and J by 6 bases, leaving 13 bases between them. CDR3 size: 12 residues. Germline V gene sequence: CDR1 SQVTM, CDR2 ANQGSEA. CDR3 residues: CSVISGENGYTF. Written as DNA, the CDR3 is TGCAGCGTTATATCAGGGGAGAATGGCTACACCTTC.

This clonotype was counted many times. The rearrangement links TRBV6-2 or TRBV6-3 to TRBJ1-1, with D unclear. With 6 bases removed from V and 4 bases from J, the gap between germline ends came to 15 bases. The CDR3 consists of 14 residues. From germline, CDR1 is MNHEY and CDR2 SVGEGT. CDR3 loop: CASSPRPMVTEAFF. The CDR3 nucleotides are TGTGCCAGCAGCCCTCGACCTATGGTCACTGAAGCTTTCTTT.

This chain joins TRBV10-3 and TRBJ2-2, with D unresolved. Germline V CDR1 and CDR2: ENHRY, SYGVKD. The CDR3 covers 12 residues. Deletions cut 5 bases from V and 2 bases from J, with 3 bases between. The DNA for the CDR3 is TGTGCCATCAGTCCTAACACCGGGGAGCTGTTTTTT. Translation: CAISPNTGELFF.

The table lists this clonotype with many counts. The V gene is TRBV6-2 or TRBV6-3, the J gene TRBJ2-7; TRBD2 agrees at 11 bases. Trimming removed 6 bases from V and 7 bases from J; junction bases left unmatched: 14. CDR3 length equals 16 residues. Germline V lookup: CDR1 MNHEY, CDR2 SVGEGT. The DNA for the CDR3 is TGTGCCAGCAGAGTTGCCGGGACTAGCGGTACGGTGGAGCAGTACTTC. This codes for CASRVAGTSGTVEQYF.

The table lists this clonotype with many counts. The chain recombines TRBV20-1 with TRBJ2-3; 7 nucleotides align to TRBD2. CDR1 is DFQATT, CDR2 SNEGSKA, per germline (reference sequence). CDR3 size: 17 residues. The ends lost 5 bases at V and 6 bases at J; junction bases unmatched: 20. The CDR3 coding sequence is TGCAGTGCTGCCCCGCCCCCTGGAACTAGCGCACGCGATACGCAGTATTTT. Protein: CSAAPPPGTSARDTQYF.

This clonotype has a count of ten or more. V and J are TRBV7-2 and TRBJ2-5; D is undetermined. V was pared by 5 bases and J by 3 bases, with 19 bases between. The germline V gene encodes CDR1 SGHTA and CDR2 FQGNSA. The CDR3 has 16 residues. The CDR3 here is CASSGPIYWTEETQYF. In DNA form, the CDR3 reads TGTGCCAGCAGCGGGCCAATCTATTGGACCGAAGAGACCCAGTACTTC.

This clonotype was counted ten times or more. The rearrangement uses TRBV7-2 and TRBJ2-3; D is unresolved. CDR3 length equals 13 residues. Germline CDR1 and CDR2: SGHTA and FQGNSA. V was trimmed by 3 bases and J by 2 bases, leaving 6 bases between them. CDR3 bases: TGTGCCAGCAGCTTGGTTTACACAGATACGCAGTATTTT. It is translated as CASSLVYTDTQYF.

The chain is built from TRBV6-2 or TRBV6-3 and TRBJ1-2, with 8 bases aligning to TRBD1. This CDR3 is built from 20 residues. Germline assignment: CDR1 MNHEY and CDR2 SVGEGT. V shed 6 bases, J shed 1 base, and the junction held 22 bases outside the gene matches. The CDR3 sequence: CASSHRRSQGAHSGNYGYTF. As DNA, the CDR3 is TGTGCCAGCAGCCACCGGAGATCCCAGGGGGCGCATTCCGGTAACTATGGCTACACCTTC.

Ten or more counts support this clonotype. The rearrangement joins TRBV10-3 to TRBJ2-7; D is possibly TRBD1 or TRBD2 (7 bases each). The length of the CDR3 is 15 residues. The germline V gene encodes CDR1 ENHRY and CDR2 SYGVKD. V lost 6 bases and J 5 bases, leaving 20 bases between the germline ends. CDR3 protein: CAISGGSGGPNEQYF. The CDR3 DNA follows: TGTGCCATCAGCGGGGGGTCAGGGGGTCCTAACGAGCAGTACTTC.

This sequence joins TRBV11-2 and TRBJ2-7; a weak D match, TRBD1 (6 bases). The CDR3 is 12 residues long. The V gene's germline CDR1 is SGHAT and CDR2 FQNNGV. V dropped 7 bases and J dropped 2 bases, with 9 bases sitting between them. The CDR3 is CASTDSPYEQYF. CDR3 sequence (DNA): TGTGCCAGCACGGACAGCCCCTACGAGCAGTACTTC.

This clonotype appeared a single time. A much more abundant neighbour one base away suggests this may be a read error. The rearrangement uses TRBV29-1 and TRBJ1-1; maybe TRBD1 (6 bases). Germline CDR1 is SQVTM and CDR2 is ANQGSEA. This CDR3 is 12 amino acids long. The CDR3 reads CSIEKGDTEAFF. CDR3 bases: TGCAGCATTGAAAAGGGGGACACTGAAGCTTTCTTT. The complete variable domain, with remaining parts taken from reference TRBV29-1 and TRBJ1-1, reads SAVISQKPSRDICQRGTSLTIQCQVDSQVTMMFWYRQQPGQSLTLIATANQGSEATYESGFVIDKFPISRPNLTFSTLTVSNMSPEDSSIYLCSIEKGDTEAFFGQGTRLTVV.